One and the same sample provided the 29 T cell receptor beta chains below, sequenced in a study of low-dose radiotherapy and immunotherapy resistance in tumors. Primers targeting TRAV and TRBV primed first-strand cDNA, covering alpha and beta chains. Amplification of TCRs used a constant-region primer and V-primer adapter for about 21 PCR cycles. In TCRdb, the reads were re-called with MiXCR into one record per CDR3 protein. This table holds some 16,000 distinct CDR3 sequences, around two thirds found once. The receptor source for this set is a human donor with advanced metastatic prostate, ovarian, gallbladder or colorectal cancer (not recorded which). This table probably holds off-target reads from a library built for another chain.

This clonotype was detected a few times. This chain's CDR3 is CSATENTGELFF. The CDR3 DNA sequence: TGCAGTGCTACAGAGAACACCGGGGAGCTGTTTTTT. This chain joins TRBV20-1 and TRBJ2-2; D uncertain. Trimming shortened V by 4 bases and J by 1 base, and 4 bases separated the two germline ends. This CDR3 is built from 12 residues. Germline CDR1 is DFQATT and CDR2 is SNEGSKA (reference sequence).

The genes are TRBV19 and TRBJ2-1; D could derive from TRBD1 or TRBD2 (5 bases each). CDR3 size: 15 residues. V lost 1 base to trimming and J lost 0 bases, with 7 bases between them. Germline V gene lookup returns CDR1 LNHDA and CDR2 SQIVND (reference sequence). Here the CDR3 DNA reads TGTGCCAGTAGTATAGCGGGGACCTCCTACAATGAGCAGTTCTTC. It encodes CASSIAGTSYNEQFF.

The rearrangement uses TRBV6-5 and TRBJ2-7, with a weak D call TRBD1 (7 bases). Between the trimmed V and J ends, which lost 3 bases and 4 bases, there was a span of 13 bases. CDR1 and CDR2 from the germline V gene are MNHEY and SVGAGI. This CDR3 spans 14 amino acids. DNA of the CDR3: TGTGCCAGCAGTTATTATCCAGGGGGGTACGAGCAGTACTTC. Protein product: CASSYYPGGYEQYF.

This clonotype was observed a handful of times. The DNA of the CDR3 is TGTGCCAGTAGTGCGACAGGGGGCGCGGATTCACCCCTCCACTTT. Translated, it gives CASSATGGADSPLHF. The J gene is TRBJ1-6, the V gene TRBV19; 10 positions match TRBD1. The V gene end was trimmed by 5 bases and the J gene end by 8 bases; junction bases not matched to a gene: 6. This CDR3 is built from 15 residues. Germline CDR1 reads LNHDA; CDR2 reads SQIVND (reference sequence).

V usage is TRBV5-1 and J usage is TRBJ2-3; the D gene is possibly TRBD1 (7 bases). CDR1 is SGHRS, CDR2 YFSETQ, per germline. V dropped 0 bases and J dropped 2 bases, with 16 bases sitting between them. CDR3 length equals 17 residues. As DNA, the CDR3 is TGCGCCAGCAGCTTGGTCGGGCAGGGGGGACCCACAGATACGCAGTATTTT. It codes for CASSLVGQGGPTDTQYF. The whole variable domain, remainder taken from reference TRBV5-1 and TRBJ2-3, is KAGVTQTPRYLIKTRGQQVTLSCSPISGHRSVSWYQQTPGQGLQFLFEYFSETQRNKGNFPGRFSGRQFSNSRSEMNVSTLELGDSALYLCASSLVGQGGPTDTQYFGPGTRLTVL.

The J gene is TRBJ2-1, the V gene TRBV7-2; 9 nucleotides match TRBD2. With V trimmed by 1 base and J by 9 bases, 7 bases remained unmatched. CDR1 SGHTA and CDR2 FQGNSA come from the germline V gene. The CDR3 spans 15 residues. The CDR3 reads CASSLVTGLAGEQFF. The CDR3 DNA reads TGTGCCAGCAGCTTAGTAACGGGACTAGCCGGTGAGCAGTTCTTC. The whole variable domain, filled in from reference TRBV7-2 and TRBJ2-1, reads GAGVSQSPSNKVTEKGKDVELRCDPISGHTALYWYRQSLGQGLEFLIYFQGNSAPDKSGLPSDRFSAERTGGSVSTLTIQRTQQEDSAVYLCASSLVTGLAGEQFFGPGTRLTVL.

Only a few counts were recorded for this clonotype. CDR3: CASSLSGGGYTF. The CDR3 DNA reads as TGTGCCAGCAGCTTGTCGGGCGGCGGCTACACCTTC. The V and J genes are TRBV5-5 and TRBJ1-2, with unresolved D. V lost 1 base, J lost 8 bases, and 9 bases lay in between. CDR1 is SGHKS, CDR2 YYEKEE, per germline (reference sequence). The length of the CDR3 is 12 residues.

The rearrangement joins TRBV15 to TRBJ2-5, with no clear D. V shed 3 bases and J shed 5 bases, with 7 bases lying between them. Looked up from germline, CDR1 is LNHNV and CDR2 is YYDKDF (reference sequence). This CDR3 has 12 residues. As DNA, the CDR3 is TGTGCCACCAGCAGGGTCCGGGAGACCCAGTACTTC. Translation gives CATSRVRETQYF.

The chain joins TRBV20-1 to TRBJ2-3, with 11 bases aligning to TRBD2. V lost 1 base to trimming and J lost 4 bases; unmatched junction nucleotides: 13. Germline V lookup: CDR1 DFQATT, CDR2 SNEGSKA (reference sequence). The CDR3 spans 18 residues. CDR3 sequence: CSARVWLAGGLRADTQYF. The CDR3, as DNA: TGCAGTGCTAGAGTTTGGCTAGCGGGGGGACTTCGGGCAGATACGCAGTATTTT.

The rearrangement uses TRBV5-1 and TRBJ1-2; the D gene is possibly TRBD1 (5 bases). The CDR3 runs to 14 residues. Germline-derived CDR1 and CDR2 are SGHRS and YFSETQ. V was pared by 3 bases and J by 2 bases, with 11 bases between. For the CDR3, the DNA is TGCGCCAGCAGCTGGAACGGACAAAACTATGGCTACACCTTC. It codes for CASSWNGQNYGYTF.

This chain connects TRBV19 to TRBJ2-5; no clear D gene. Trimming removed 5 bases at V and 5 bases at J, with 18 bases between. The CDR3 has 15 residues. The germline gives CDR1 LNHDA, CDR2 SQIVND (reference sequence). The CDR3 loop reads CASSSRSRSWETQYF. CDR3 bases: TGTGCCAGTAGTTCCCGATCTCGAAGCTGGGAGACCCAGTACTTC.

The rearrangement links TRBV4-2 to TRBJ1-5; D remains unclear. CDR1 and CDR2 from the germline V gene are LGHNA and YNFKEQ. V shed 6 bases and J shed 0 bases, with 6 bases lying between them. The CDR3 contains 13 residues. This CDR3 reads CASSDFSNQPQHF. CDR3 in DNA: TGTGCCAGCAGTGACTTTAGCAATCAGCCCCAGCATTTT.

CDR3 in DNA: TGTGCCAGCAGTTTAGGCAGGGCTTCACCCCTCCACTTT. It translates to CASSLGRASPLHF. This chain uses TRBV27 with TRBJ1-6; D might be TRBD1 (5 bases). This CDR3 region has 13 residues. Germline lookup yields CDR1 MNHEY and CDR2 SMNVEV (reference sequence). Between the trimmed V and J ends, which lost 2 bases and 9 bases, there was a span of 8 bases.

V usage is TRBV2 and J usage is TRBJ2-3; unclear D gene. V lost 1 base and J 0 bases, leaving 8 bases between the germline ends. The CDR3 totals 15 residues. In germline, CDR1 is SNHLY, CDR2 FYNNEI. CDR3 sequence (DNA): TGTGCCAGCAGTGAAGTTACCACTAGCACAGATACGCAGTATTTT. As protein: CASSEVTTSTDTQYF.

The genes are TRBV6-1 and TRBJ2-7, with 11 bases fitting TRBD2. The end of the DNA aligns better with TRBJ2-5, so the J call may be wrong. Germline V CDR1 and CDR2: MNHNS, SASEGT. The CDR3 is 20 residues long. This CDR3 reads CASTPRDRRLAGGPGETQYF. The CDR3 DNA follows: TGTGCCAGCACTCCGAGGGACAGGAGATTAGCGGGGGGGCCGGGAGAGACCCAGTACTTC.

This chain uses TRBV6-6 with TRBJ1-1; D may be TRBD1 (5 bases). CDR3 length: 14 amino acids. Per the germline V gene, CDR1 is MNHNY and CDR2 is SVGAGI (reference sequence). Trimming pared 6 bases from V and 3 bases from J, leaving 14 bases between. The CDR3 reads CASRDGTSHTEAFF. The CDR3 DNA reads as TGTGCCAGCAGGGACGGGACGTCGCACACTGAAGCTTTCTTT.

This chain connects TRBV12-3 or TRBV12-4 to TRBJ2-5; 10 nucleotides agree with TRBD1. This CDR3 contains 14 residues. V was pared by 6 bases and J by 5 bases, with 6 bases of the junction left unmatched. CDR3 nucleotide sequence: TGTGCCAGCAGCCTCCGGGACAGGGGTGAGACCCAGTACTTC. Translated: CASSLRDRGETQYF.

The chain uses TRBV4-1 and TRBJ1-1; D gene uncertain. Trimming pared 1 base from V and 2 bases from J, leaving 5 bases between. The CDR3 runs to 13 residues. Germline V gene data show CDR1 as MGHRA and CDR2 as YSYEKL. The CDR3 sequence: CASSQVTNTEAFF. CDR3 nucleotide sequence: TGCGCCAGCAGCCAAGTTACAAACACTGAAGCTTTCTTT.

The rearrangement joins TRBV5-1 to TRBJ2-2; no clear D. With 7 bases removed from V and 1 base from J, the gap between germline ends came to 5 bases. Germline loops: CDR1 SGHRS, CDR2 YFSETQ. This CDR3 has 12 amino acids. CDR3 protein: CASGQNTGELFF. CDR3 coding DNA: TGCGCCAGCGGGCAGAACACCGGGGAGCTGTTTTTT.

CDR3 loop: CASSLSTGELFF. In DNA, the CDR3 is TGTGCCAGCAGCTTATCCACCGGGGAGCTGTTTTTT. The chain carries TRBV11-2 and TRBJ2-2; no reliable D call. CDR3 length: 12 residues. The ends were cut back, 2 bases at V and 4 bases at J, with 2 bases in the middle. In germline, CDR1 is SGHAT, CDR2 FQNNGV.

The chain is built from TRBV5-6 and TRBJ2-7, with D possibly TRBD1 on 6 matching bases. The CDR3 sequence is 11 residues long. Trimming shortened V by 7 bases and J by 5 bases, and 10 bases separated the two germline ends. Per germline, CDR1 SGHDT and CDR2 YYEEEE. CDR3 sequence: CASGNRDEQYF. The CDR3 DNA reads as TGTGCCAGCGGAAACAGGGACGAGCAGTACTTC.

The rearrangement uses TRBV29-1 and TRBJ2-4, with a weak D call TRBD1 (6 bases). Trimming took 1 base from V and 8 from J, leaving 12 bases between them. The CDR3 loop spans 13 amino acids. Germline-derived CDR1 and CDR2 are SQVTM and ANQGSEA. The CDR3 protein is CSVEAGVMDIQYF. In DNA, the CDR3 is TGCAGCGTTGAAGCAGGGGTTATGGACATTCAGTACTTC.

This rearrangement joins TRBV18 to TRBJ2-3; TRBD1 matches at 7 bases. Germline CDR1 reads KGHSH; CDR2 reads LQKENI. With 4 bases clipped from V and 1 base from J, the junction kept 11 bases outside the gene matches. There are 17 residues in the CDR3. CDR3 DNA sequence: TGTGCCAGCTCACTTCAAATGACAGGGCTGGGCACAGATACGCAGTATTTT. Its translation is CASSLQMTGLGTDTQYF.

V and J are TRBV7-2 and TRBJ1-6, with TRBD1 identical over 8 bases. This CDR3 comprises 14 residues. V gave up 5 bases and J gave up 9 bases; unmatched junction bases: 6. The V gene's germline CDR1 is SGHTA and CDR2 FQGNSA. The CDR3 DNA sequence: TGTGCCAGCAGCCTGACAGGGGTCGGTTCACCCCTCCACTTT. This gives the protein CASSLTGVGSPLHF. Supplemented by reference TRBV7-2 and TRBJ1-6, the full variable domain reads GAGVSQSPSNKVTEKGKDVELRCDPISGHTALYWYRQSLGQGLEFLIYFQGNSAPDKSGLPSDRFSAERTGGSVSTLTIQRTQQEDSAVYLCASSLTGVGSPLHFGNGTRLTVT.

The gene calls are TRBV12-3 or TRBV12-4 and TRBJ2-7; TRBD1 matches 7 bases. CDR3 length equals 13 residues. The V segment lost 6 bases and the J segment 4 bases; nucleotides outside the gene matches: 6. Here the CDR3 DNA reads TGTGCCAGCAGCCGCCCGGGACAGTACGAGCAGTACTTC. It encodes CASSRPGQYEQYF.

V is TRBV4-2 and J is TRBJ2-7; D uncertain. Looked up from germline, CDR1 is LGHNA and CDR2 is YNFKEQ. V gave up 0 bases and J gave up 0 bases, with 15 bases separating them. This CDR3 region has 17 residues. The CDR3 reads CASSQDSVGGISYEQYF. The CDR3 coding sequence is TGTGCCAGCAGCCAAGATTCGGTTGGCGGTATCTCCTACGAGCAGTACTTC.

This clonotype has more than one count but fewer than ten. The J gene is TRBJ2-7, the V gene TRBV12-3 or TRBV12-4, with TRBD1 as a possible D gene (6 bases). CDR3 length: 15 amino acids. Trimming cost V 6 bases and J 4 bases, with 19 bases left between them. CDR3 sequence (DNA): TGTGCCAGCAGACTCTCTTCAGGGGCAACTTACGAGCAGTACTTC. Its protein product is CASRLSSGATYEQYF.

This chain joins TRBV5-8 and TRBJ2-5; D tentatively reads TRBD1 or TRBD2 (5 bases each). Trimming removed 1 base from V and 3 bases from J, with 13 bases in between. Germline V gene lookup returns CDR1 SGHTS and CDR2 YDEGEE. CDR3 length: 15 residues. The CDR3 here is CASSLSGLGEETQYF. The CDR3 DNA follows: TGTGCCAGCAGCTTGTCGGGGCTGGGCGAAGAGACCCAGTACTTC.

J is TRBJ1-5 and V is TRBV7-3, with 7 positions matching TRBD1. The CDR3 covers 18 residues. The germline V gene encodes CDR1 SGHTA and CDR2 FQGTGA. Trimming at V came to 4 bases and at J to 0 bases, leaving 12 bases not matched to a gene. CDR3 amino acids: CASSCIDRVSYSNQPQHF. The CDR3 nucleotides are TGTGCCAGCAGCTGCATTGACAGGGTCTCCTATAGCAATCAGCCCCAGCATTTT.